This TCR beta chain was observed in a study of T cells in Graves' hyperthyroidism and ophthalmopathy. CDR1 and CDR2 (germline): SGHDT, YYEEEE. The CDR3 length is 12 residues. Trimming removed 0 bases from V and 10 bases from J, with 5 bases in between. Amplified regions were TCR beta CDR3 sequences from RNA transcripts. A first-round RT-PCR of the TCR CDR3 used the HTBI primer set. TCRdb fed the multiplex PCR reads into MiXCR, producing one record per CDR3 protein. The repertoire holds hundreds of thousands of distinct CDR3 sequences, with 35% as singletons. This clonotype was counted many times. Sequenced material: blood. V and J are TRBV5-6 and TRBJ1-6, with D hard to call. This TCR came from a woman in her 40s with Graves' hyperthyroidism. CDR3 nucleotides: TGTGCCAGCAGCTTGGGGCAGTCACCCCTCCACTTT. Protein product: CASSLGQSPLHF. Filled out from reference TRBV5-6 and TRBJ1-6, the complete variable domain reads DAGVTQSPTHLIKTRGQQVTLRCSPKSGHDTVSWYQQALGQGPQFIFQYYEEEERQRGNFPDRFSGHQFPNYSSELNVNALLLGDSALYLCASSLGQSPLHFGNGTRLTVT.